Following are 2 T cell receptor beta chains from one sample sequenced in a study of T cell clonality in common variable immunodeficiency. TCRdb keeps only in-frame clones here, not all; method: immunoSEQ multiplex PCR. The table lists about 64,000 clones, no singletons, with roughly 1.5% in the top ten. Sequenced input: peripheral blood mononuclear cells. Receptors were obtained from a person between 18 and 70 years old in good health.

This clone was seen at least ten times. The read stops 3 residues short of the end of the CDR3; the missing end is completed from the germline J gene. The chain employs TRBV6-2 or TRBV6-3 and TRBJ2-1; 13 positions match TRBD2. After removal of 8 bases from V and 9 bases from J, the junction contained 1 base not matched to a gene. The CDR3 is 12 amino acids. The V gene's germline CDR1 is MNHEY and CDR2 SVGEGT. This CDR3 is CASGLAGVEQFF. CDR3 bases read: TGTGCCAGCGGACTAGCGGGAGTTGAG.

This clone was picked up many times. Coverage ceases 3 residues before the CDR3 finishes, and the germline J gene fills in the end. This chain connects TRBV5-1 to TRBJ2-7; TRBD2 aligns across 11 bases. Germline CDR1 is SGHRS and CDR2 is YFSETQ. The V gene end was trimmed by 0 bases and the J gene end by 0 bases; junction bases not matched to a gene: 5. The CDR3 sequence is 17 residues long. CDR3 DNA, as far as it was read: TGCGCCAGCAGCTTGGGGGGACTAGCGGACGACTCCTACGAG. Its protein product is CASSLGGLADDSYE. The whole CDR3 sequence reads CASSLGGLADDSYEQYF.